The sequence of this T cell receptor beta chain was determined in a study of T cells after yellow fever vaccination. Study details: Libraries from low-cell-number fractions were prepared with the SMART-Seq v4 Ultra Low Input RNA kit.

TCRdb analysed the 5' RACE reads with MiXCR anew, one entry per CDR3 protein. The table has under 200,000 distinct CDR3 sequences, almost 7% seen once. This clonotype showed up many times. No antigen is known for it. Study-level results: Abundant clonotypes from the bulk population could contaminate FACS-sorted repertoires. Subsequent to the booster, the majority of primary-vaccination clones reappeared (96% CD4, 88% CD8).

Between the trimmed V and J ends, which lost 0 bases and 7 bases, there was a span of 19 bases. The CDR3 spans 17 residues. Per the germline V gene, CDR1 is MNHEY and CDR2 is SVGEGT. The sample here was CD4+ T cells sorted from PBMCs, taken 4 to 6 days after the first yellow fever vaccination. This TCR was recovered from a man aged 18 to 29 who received the YFV17D yellow fever vaccine. J is TRBJ2-1 and V is TRBV6-2 or TRBV6-3; D possibly corresponds to TRBD1 (6 bases). In DNA form, the CDR3 reads TGTGCCAGCAGTTACTCGATCGGACGGACAGCTGGAAATGAGCAGTTCTTC. Its protein is CASSYSIGRTAGNEQFF.